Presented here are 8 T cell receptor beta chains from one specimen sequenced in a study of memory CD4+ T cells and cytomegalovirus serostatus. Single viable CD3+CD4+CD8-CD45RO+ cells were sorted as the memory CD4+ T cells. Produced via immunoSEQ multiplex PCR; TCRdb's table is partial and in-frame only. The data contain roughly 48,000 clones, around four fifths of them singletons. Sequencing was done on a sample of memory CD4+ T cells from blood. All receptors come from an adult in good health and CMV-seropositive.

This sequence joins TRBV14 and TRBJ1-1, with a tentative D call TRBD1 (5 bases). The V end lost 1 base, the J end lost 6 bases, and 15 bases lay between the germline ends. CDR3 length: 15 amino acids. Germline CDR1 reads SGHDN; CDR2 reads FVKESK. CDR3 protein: CASSQVTAGRAEAFF. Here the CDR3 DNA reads TGTGCCAGCAGCCAAGTGACAGCCGGGAGAGCTGAAGCTTTCTTT.

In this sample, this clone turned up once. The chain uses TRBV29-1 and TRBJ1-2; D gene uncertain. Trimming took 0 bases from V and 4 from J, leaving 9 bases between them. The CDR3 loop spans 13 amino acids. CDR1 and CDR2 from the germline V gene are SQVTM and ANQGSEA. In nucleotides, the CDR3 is TGCAGCGTTGAAGAGCGAAGCCTCTATGGCTACACCTTC. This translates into CSVEERSLYGYTF.

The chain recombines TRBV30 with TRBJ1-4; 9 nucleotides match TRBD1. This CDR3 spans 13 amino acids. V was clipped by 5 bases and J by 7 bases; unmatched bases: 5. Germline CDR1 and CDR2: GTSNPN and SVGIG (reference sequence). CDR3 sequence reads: CAWSQGASEKLFF. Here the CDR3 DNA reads TGTGCCTGGTCACAGGGGGCGAGTGAAAAACTGTTTTTT.

Written as DNA, the CDR3 is TGTGCCAGCTCACCTTCGGACAGCTACGAGCAGTACTTC. This translates into CASSPSDSYEQYF. The chain has TRBV18 and TRBJ2-7; possible D gene TRBD1, 6 bases. CDR1 and CDR2 (germline): KGHSH, LQKENI. This CDR3 comprises 13 residues. V lost 3 bases and J 3 bases, leaving 9 bases between the germline ends.

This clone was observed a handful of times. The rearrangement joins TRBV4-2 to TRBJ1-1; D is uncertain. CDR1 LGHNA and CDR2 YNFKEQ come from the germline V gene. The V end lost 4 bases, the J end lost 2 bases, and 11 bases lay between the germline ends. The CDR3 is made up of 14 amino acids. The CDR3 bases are TGTGCCAGCAGCCGCCCTACAGCTAACACTGAAGCTTTCTTT. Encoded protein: CASSRPTANTEAFF.

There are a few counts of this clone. CDR3 sequence (DNA): TGCGCCAGCAGTGGACACCCCGCTATCGGATCGCAGTATTTT. The encoded protein is CASSGHPAIGSQYF. The chain recombines TRBV10-1 with TRBJ2-3, with no clear D. Germline V gene lookup returns CDR1 WNHNN and CDR2 SYGVQD (reference sequence). V was shortened by 4 bases and J by 10 bases, with 18 bases between the two germline ends. The CDR3 spans 14 residues.

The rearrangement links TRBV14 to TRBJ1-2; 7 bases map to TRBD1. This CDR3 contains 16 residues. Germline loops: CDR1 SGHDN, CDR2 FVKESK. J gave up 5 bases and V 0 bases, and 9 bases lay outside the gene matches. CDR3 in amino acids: CASSQEGGTVSYGYTF. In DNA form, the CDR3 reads TGTGCCAGCAGCCAAGAAGGTGGGACAGTCTCATATGGCTACACCTTC.

The CDR3 sequence: CASSSGTDTQYF. Written as DNA, the CDR3 is TGTGCCAGCAGTTCAGGCACAGATACGCAGTATTTT. V and J are TRBV5-4 and TRBJ2-3; D not resolved. Germline values: CDR1 SGHNT, CDR2 YYREEE (reference sequence). V gave up 5 bases and J gave up 1 base, with 5 bases separating them. The CDR3 has 12 residues.